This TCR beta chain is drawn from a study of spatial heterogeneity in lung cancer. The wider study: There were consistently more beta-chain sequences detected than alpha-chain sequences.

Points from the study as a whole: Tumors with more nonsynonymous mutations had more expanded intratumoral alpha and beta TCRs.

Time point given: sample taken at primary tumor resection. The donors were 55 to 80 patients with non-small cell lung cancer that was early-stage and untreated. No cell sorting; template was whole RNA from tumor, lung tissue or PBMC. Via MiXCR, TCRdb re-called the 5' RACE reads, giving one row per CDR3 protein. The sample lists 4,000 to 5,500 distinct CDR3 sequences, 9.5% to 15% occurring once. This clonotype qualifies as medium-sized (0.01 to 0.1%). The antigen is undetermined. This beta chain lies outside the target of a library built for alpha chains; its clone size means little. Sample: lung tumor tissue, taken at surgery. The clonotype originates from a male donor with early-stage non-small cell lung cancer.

This CDR3 reads CASSSLGPSTDTQYF. In DNA, the CDR3 is TGCGCCAGCAGCTCCCTCGGGCCTAGCACAGATACGCAGTATTTT. The chain recombines TRBV5-1 with TRBJ2-3; D gene uncertain. This CDR3 has 15 residues. Between the trimmed V and J ends, which lost 3 bases and 0 bases, there was a span of 11 bases. The V gene's germline CDR1 is SGHRS and CDR2 YFSETQ.